This T cell receptor (beta chain) originates from a study of blood T cell repertoires in COVID-19. Study overall: Material from acute and convalescent COVID-19 was sourced from the United States, Italy and Spain. From T cells, B-cell-depleted T cells, or PBMCs came the material, which was cDNA or gDNA.

Some clones are missing from TCRdb's copy, which holds only in-frame ones; the method was immunoSEQ multiplex PCR. The sample contains roughly 160,000 clones, around 88% of which appear only once. The V gene end was trimmed by 2 bases and the J gene end by 5 bases; junction bases not matched to a gene: 9. CDR1 and CDR2 from the germline V gene are SGHKS and YYEKEE (reference sequence). The CDR3 is 16 residues long. This clone appeared a few times. Material for sequencing was peripheral blood. The chain uses TRBV5-5 and TRBJ2-2; 7 bases align to TRBD1. The source is a woman in her seventies who had recovered from COVID-19. This CDR3 reads CASSFYPGQPTGELFF. CDR3 sequence (DNA): TGTGCCAGCAGCTTCTACCCGGGACAGCCGACCGGGGAGCTGTTTTTT.